The 32 T cell receptor beta chains below all came from one sample that was sequenced in a study of OX40 agonist ivuxolimab in advanced cancers. Data came from immunoSEQ multiplex PCR; TCRdb stores just in-frame clones and leaves some out. The sample has 60,000 to 85,000 clones; around 89% are singletons. The sample consisted of CD4+ or CD8+ T cells sorted from blood, taken in a trial of the OX40 agonist ivuxolimab. The receptors originated from an adult with an advanced solid tumor such as melanoma, head and neck, liver or kidney cancer.

The V and J genes are TRBV7-2 and TRBJ2-2; D is unclear. Germline V gene lookup returns CDR1 SGHTA and CDR2 FQGNSA. The CDR3 runs 15 residues. V lost 0 bases and J lost 3, with 8 bases in between. Here the CDR3 reads CASSLAGLYTGELFF. The CDR3 region has the DNA TGTGCCAGCAGCTTAGCCGGGCTATACACCGGGGAGCTGTTTTTT.

The chain joins TRBV13 to TRBJ2-7; D gene uncertain. V dropped 5 bases and J dropped 3 bases, with 5 bases sitting between them. The CDR3 length is 11 residues. Germline loops: CDR1 PRHDT, CDR2 FYEKMQ (reference sequence). CDR3 bases: TGTGCCAGCAGCCTTAACTACGAGCAGTACTTC. It codes for CASSLNYEQYF.

The V and J genes are TRBV5-4 and TRBJ2-2; D may match TRBD1 or TRBD2 (5 bases each). Germline V gives CDR1 SGHNT, CDR2 YYREEE (reference sequence). V was shortened by 0 bases and J by 6 bases, with 12 bases between the two germline ends. CDR3 length: 15 residues. Written as DNA, the CDR3 is TGTGCCAGCAGCTTGGGGGCTAGGGACGCCGGGGAGCTGTTTTTT. As protein: CASSLGARDAGELFF.

CDR3 sequence (DNA): TGTGCCAGCAGCTTGAACGGCAGGGCAAACGAGCAGTACTTC. Translated, it gives CASSLNGRANEQYF. The chain links TRBV7-2 to TRBJ2-7; D is possibly TRBD1 (5 bases). The CDR3 loop spans 14 amino acids. Per germline, CDR1 SGHTA and CDR2 FQGNSA. The V gene lost 3 bases and the J gene lost 5 bases, with 14 bases spanning the gap. The full variable domain, with the rest looked up from reference TRBV7-2 and TRBJ2-7, is GAGVSQSPSNKVTEKGKDVELRCDPISGHTALYWYRQSLGQGLEFLIYFQGNSAPDKSGLPSDRFSAERTGGSVSTLTIQRTQQEDSAVYLCASSLNGRANEQYFGPGTRLTVT.

The rearrangement uses TRBV2 and TRBJ2-7, with D maybe TRBD1 (5 bases). Trimming stripped 5 bases from V and 2 bases from J, with 19 bases between. The CDR3 runs to 16 residues. Germline V gene data show CDR1 as SNHLY and CDR2 as FYNNEI. The CDR3 coding sequence is TGTGCCAGCAGTCTATATGGTGGCAGGGTAACCTACGAGCAGTACTTC. Protein sequence: CASSLYGGRVTYEQYF.

This clone has only one observation. CDR3 bases: TGCGCCAGCAGCAAAGAGGCAGGGTCCGATGCGGCCTACCAAGAGACCCAGTACTTC. It codes for CASSKEAGSDAAYQETQYF. The chain uses TRBV5-1 and TRBJ2-5; possibly TRBD1 for D (5 bases). V lost 4 bases to trimming and J lost 0 bases, with 25 bases between them. In germline, CDR1 is SGHRS, CDR2 YFSETQ. The CDR3 totals 19 residues.

The chain links TRBV30 to TRBJ1-6, with no clear D. Deletions cut 0 bases from V and 5 bases from J, with 2 bases between. The germline CDR1 and CDR2 sequences are GTSNPN and SVGIG (reference sequence). The length of the CDR3 is 12 residues. Here the CDR3 reads CAWSVNNSPLHF. The CDR3, as DNA: TGTGCCTGGAGTGTAAATAATTCACCCCTCCACTTT.

The gene calls are TRBV5-1 and TRBJ2-2; the D is unclear. Germline lookup yields CDR1 SGHRS and CDR2 YFSETQ. Deletions cut 0 bases from V and 4 bases from J, with 16 bases between. This CDR3 has 17 amino acids. CDR3 loop: CASSLEGGLFRTGELFF. Here the CDR3 DNA reads TGCGCCAGCAGCTTGGAAGGTGGTCTTTTCCGCACCGGGGAGCTGTTTTTT.

The chain's CDR3 is CASSFDQTTDTQYF. CDR3 DNA: TGCGCCAGCAGCTTTGACCAGACCACAGATACGCAGTATTTT. V usage is TRBV5-1 and J usage is TRBJ2-3; D gene uncertain. Trimming stripped 2 bases from V and 2 bases from J, with 9 bases between. This CDR3 is 14 amino acids long. Germline V gene lookup returns CDR1 SGHRS and CDR2 YFSETQ.

The rearrangement joins TRBV28 to TRBJ1-2, with no clear D. The V end lost 4 bases, the J end lost 1 base, and 1 base lay between the germline ends. CDR1 is MDHEN and CDR2 is SYDVKM in the germline V gene. This CDR3 spans 11 amino acids. The chain's CDR3 is CASSYNYGYTF. The CDR3 region has the DNA TGTGCCAGCAGTTATAACTATGGCTACACCTTC.

The rearrangement joins TRBV10-1 to TRBJ1-1; possible D gene TRBD1, 5 bases. Germline CDR1 reads WNHNN; CDR2 reads SYGVQD (reference sequence). The CDR3 totals 14 residues. The V and J ends lost 4 bases and 0 bases respectively, with 9 bases between them. The CDR3 DNA sequence: TGCGCCAGCAGTGGCGGGGGGTTGAACACTGAAGCTTTCTTT. It translates to CASSGGGLNTEAFF.

The table lists this clone with a count of one. The J gene is TRBJ1-2, the V gene TRBV18; D is perhaps TRBD1 (6 bases). The CDR3 totals 13 residues. Trimming removed 3 bases at V and 6 bases at J, with 11 bases between. CDR1 is KGHSH, CDR2 LQKENI, per germline. This CDR3 is CASSPPGGHGYTF. The CDR3 DNA reads as TGTGCCAGCTCACCTCCGGGGGGCCATGGCTACACCTTC.

The V gene is TRBV18, the J gene TRBJ1-1; D is possibly TRBD1 (6 bases). CDR1 KGHSH and CDR2 LQKENI come from the germline V gene. CDR3 length: 15 residues. V lost 1 base, J lost 2 bases, and 11 bases lay in between. CDR3 coding DNA: TGTGCCAGCTCACCACGGTCGACAGGAAACACTGAAGCTTTCTTT. The encoded protein is CASSPRSTGNTEAFF. Together with reference TRBV18 and TRBJ1-1, the CDR3 gives the full variable domain: NAGVMQNPRHLVRRRGQEARLRCSPMKGHSHVYWYRQLPEEGLKFMVYLQKENIIDESGMPKERFSAEFPKEGPSILRIQQVVRGDSAAYFCASSPRSTGNTEAFFGQGTRLTVV.

V gene TRBV7-2 combines with J gene TRBJ2-7; tentative D call: TRBD1 (5 bases). Germline CDR1 SGHTA, CDR2 FQGNSA. Trimming removed 4 bases from V and 3 bases from J, with 13 bases in between. The CDR3 runs 14 residues. CDR3 region: CASSSGSRVYEQYF. Written as DNA, the CDR3 is TGTGCCAGCAGCTCAGGGTCCAGGGTCTACGAGCAGTACTTC.

J is TRBJ2-5 and V is TRBV7-6; D unclear. This CDR3 is 13 amino acids long. CDR1 and CDR2 (germline): SGHVS, FNYEAQ. Deletions cut 5 bases from V and 0 bases from J, with 7 bases between. The CDR3 protein is CASSHRDQETQYF. CDR3 nucleotides: TGTGCCAGCAGCCACCGGGACCAAGAGACCCAGTACTTC.

As concerns this clone: Compared with germline, one end of the junction differs, possibly owing to a read error. This chain uses TRBV11-3 with TRBJ2-1; D remains unclear. This CDR3 is built from 15 residues. Per germline, CDR1 SGHNT and CDR2 YENEEA. CDR3 residues: CASNLVAGTYNEQFF. CDR3 bases: TGTGCCAGCAACTTAGTTGCAGGAACCTACAATGAGCAGTTCTTC.

This chain links TRBV18 with TRBJ2-7, with TRBD1 matching 8 bases. The ends lost 5 bases at V and 7 bases at J; junction bases unmatched: 10. The germline gives CDR1 KGHSH, CDR2 LQKENI. This CDR3 has 14 amino acids. Here the CDR3 reads CASSGIRGLREQYF. CDR3 in DNA: TGTGCCAGCTCAGGGATCAGGGGGCTGCGGGAGCAGTACTTC.

The rearrangement joins TRBV9 to TRBJ2-5, with D possibly matching TRBD1 (5 bases). The J call may be wrong; the DNA end is better matched by TRBJ2-7. Per the germline V gene, CDR1 is SGDLS and CDR2 is YYNGEE. The CDR3 has 14 residues. CDR3 region: CASSVTDRTYEQYF. In nucleotides, the CDR3 is TGTGCCAGCAGCGTAACCGACAGAACCTACGAGCAGTACTTC.

This sequence joins TRBV29-1 and TRBJ1-1; 7 bases are a match to TRBD1. This CDR3 has 13 residues. Losses at the gene ends were 1 base for V and 4 bases for J; bases not matched to a gene: 3. The germline V gene encodes CDR1 SQVTM and CDR2 ANQGSEA. The CDR3: CSVEGAGGTEAFF. For the CDR3, the DNA is TGCAGCGTTGAAGGGGCAGGGGGCACTGAAGCTTTCTTT.

The CDR3 nucleotides read TGTGCCAGCAGCCCGGCCGGGACAGCGAGCTCCTACGAGCAGTACTTC. It is translated as CASSPAGTASSYEQYF. This chain uses TRBV7-2 with TRBJ2-7; 7 bases map to TRBD1. There are 16 residues in the CDR3. The V and J ends lost 5 bases and 0 bases, in that order; junction bases with no gene match: 10. Germline-derived CDR1 and CDR2 are SGHTA and FQGNSA.

V usage is TRBV6-1 and J usage is TRBJ1-3, with no clear D. Trimming cost V 4 bases and J 1 base, with 14 bases left between them. From germline, CDR1 is MNHNS and CDR2 SASEGT. The CDR3 covers 16 residues. CDR3 DNA: TGTGCCAGCAGTGCCCAAGAGGCGACATCTGGAAACACCATATATTTT. It is translated as CASSAQEATSGNTIYF.

The chain carries TRBV27 and TRBJ2-3; a possible D gene is TRBD2 (6 bases). V was trimmed by 2 bases and J by 6 bases, leaving 6 bases between them. CDR1 and CDR2 from the germline V gene are MNHEY and SMNVEV (reference sequence). This CDR3 is built from 12 residues. The CDR3 DNA reads TGTGCCAGCAGTTTAAGCGGGGATACGCAGTATTTT. This codes for CASSLSGDTQYF.

This chain joins TRBV4-2 and TRBJ2-5; D call uncertain. V lost 5 bases, J lost 2 bases, and 6 bases lay in between. Germline-derived CDR1 and CDR2 are LGHNA and YNFKEQ. This CDR3 comprises 12 residues. CDR3 sequence (DNA): TGTGCCAGCAGCTTAGTTCAAGAGACCCAGTACTTC. This gives the protein CASSLVQETQYF.

The V gene is TRBV9, the J gene TRBJ2-7, with 9 bases matching TRBD2. The CDR3 has 16 amino acids. The germline gives CDR1 SGDLS, CDR2 YYNGEE. After removal of 0 bases from V and 2 bases from J, the junction contained 6 bases not matched to a gene. The CDR3 bases are TGTGCCAGCAGCGTAGGGGGCGGGAGGGCCACCTACGAGCAGTACTTC. It codes for CASSVGGGRATYEQYF.

The rearrangement uses TRBV19 and TRBJ2-1; weak D call: TRBD2 (5 bases). Germline CDR1 reads LNHDA; CDR2 reads SQIVND (reference sequence). This CDR3 is built from 15 residues. V dropped 6 bases and J dropped 0 bases, with 12 bases sitting between them. DNA of the CDR3: TGTGCCAGTAGAGGCGGGCCTAGCTCCTACAATGAGCAGTTCTTC. It is translated as CASRGGPSSYNEQFF.

The chain joins TRBV7-3 to TRBJ2-2, with D uncertain. The CDR3 totals 16 residues. Between the trimmed V and J ends, which lost 5 bases and 1 base, there was a span of 14 bases. Germline V gene data show CDR1 as SGHTA and CDR2 as FQGTGA. The CDR3 coding sequence is TGTGCCAGCAGCCCAGACGCTCCTGGGAACACCGGGGAGCTGTTTTTT. Encoded protein: CASSPDAPGNTGELFF. The variable domain in full, completed from reference TRBV7-3 and TRBJ2-2, reads GAGVSQTPSNKVTEKGKYVELRCDPISGHTALYWYRQSLGQGPEFLIYFQGTGAADDSGLPNDRFFAVRPEGSVSTLKIQRTERGDSAVYLCASSPDAPGNTGELFFGEGSRLTVL.

CDR3 bases: TGTGCCAGCAGACAATACAATGAGCAGTTCTTC. Protein sequence: CASRQYNEQFF. This rearrangement joins TRBV6-1 to TRBJ2-1; D not certain. Trimming shortened V by 6 bases and J by 4 bases, and 4 bases separated the two germline ends. Germline V lookup: CDR1 MNHNS, CDR2 SASEGT. The CDR3 sequence is 11 residues long.

CDR3 sequence reads: CASSSLGPKDTQYF. Here the CDR3 DNA reads TGTGCCAGCAGTTCTTTGGGACCAAAGGATACGCAGTATTTT. This chain connects TRBV6-5 to TRBJ2-3; D may match TRBD1 or TRBD2 (5 bases each). V was shortened by 4 bases and J by 6 bases, with 14 bases between the two germline ends. The germline gives CDR1 MNHEY, CDR2 SVGAGI. The CDR3 runs to 14 residues.

J is TRBJ2-5 and V is TRBV18; 9 bases align to TRBD1. This CDR3 has 16 residues. V lost 3 bases, J lost 5 bases, and 10 bases stayed unmatched. Germline V gene lookup returns CDR1 KGHSH and CDR2 LQKENI. In DNA, the CDR3 is TGTGCCAGCTCACCGTACCCGGACAGGGGACGGGAGACCCAGTACTTC. Translated: CASSPYPDRGRETQYF.

The genes are TRBV18 and TRBJ2-7; D may be TRBD2 (5 bases). CDR3 size: 15 residues. V shed 6 bases and J shed 4 bases, with 19 bases lying between them. Per the germline V gene, CDR1 is KGHSH and CDR2 is LQKENI. The CDR3 reads CASSPSRRREYEQYF. The CDR3 nucleotides are TGTGCCAGCTCTCCTAGCAGGAGACGAGAATACGAGCAGTACTTC. Full variable domain (remainder filled in from reference TRBV18 and TRBJ2-7): NAGVMQNPRHLVRRRGQEARLRCSPMKGHSHVYWYRQLPEEGLKFMVYLQKENIIDESGMPKERFSAEFPKEGPSILRIQQVVRGDSAAYFCASSPSRRREYEQYFGPGTRLTVT.

This clone was observed a few times. The chain combines TRBV6-1 with TRBJ2-7; D not resolved. This CDR3 comprises 13 residues. V was clipped by 3 bases and J by 3 bases, with 9 bases between them. Per the germline V gene, CDR1 is MNHNS and CDR2 is SASEGT. The CDR3 spells CASSEGSSYEQYF. CDR3 nucleotide sequence: TGTGCCAGCAGTGAGGGCTCCAGCTACGAGCAGTACTTC.

The rearrangement links TRBV7-2 to TRBJ2-1; D is unclear. This CDR3 has 15 amino acids. V was clipped by 1 base and J by 4 bases, with 11 bases between them. CDR1 and CDR2 (germline): SGHTA, FQGNSA. The CDR3 DNA is TGTGCCAGCAGCTTAGGGACCCAGGCTTACAATGAGCAGTTCTTC. Amino acids: CASSLGTQAYNEQFF.